Presented here are 31 T cell receptor beta chains from one specimen sequenced in a study of cytomegalovirus exposure and HLA in healthy donors (dated by TCRdb to between 2016 and 2019). To prepare the library, the immunoSEQ multiplex PCR assay was applied. Sourced from immuneACCESS, this table was stored by TCRdb with only in-frame sequences that have V and J called. A share of the clones is absent; for the studies checked, an unresolved V gene accounts for under half, and the remainder has no known explanation. This sample holds 150,000 to 200,000 clones; over 80% were observed only once. The ten largest clones add up to approximately 2.4% of the sample. Sample: PBMCs. The origin of the receptors is a man aged 25-45 years in good health and CMV-seropositive.

This chain uses TRBV9 with TRBJ2-3; D is undetermined. This CDR3 region has 15 residues. Germline V gives CDR1 SGDLS, CDR2 YYNGEE. V lost 0 bases, J lost 0 bases, and 8 bases lay in between. The CDR3 reads CASSVGGRSTDTQYF. CDR3 in DNA: TGTGCCAGCAGCGTAGGTGGTAGAAGCACAGATACGCAGTATTTT.

The genes are TRBV7-2 and TRBJ1-3; possibly TRBD1 for D (5 bases). Germline V gene sequence: CDR1 SGHTA, CDR2 FQGNSA. The V end was cut by 4 bases, the J end by 0 bases, with 10 bases between. The CDR3 is 15 residues long. In DNA form, the CDR3 reads TGTGCCAGCAGCTCCTCGGGGGGCTCTGGAAACACCATATATTTT. Its protein is CASSSSGGSGNTIYF.

The V call is TRBV7-2, the J call TRBJ2-7; 9 nucleotides agree with TRBD1. The CDR3 loop spans 17 amino acids. V lost 5 bases to trimming and J lost 3 bases; unmatched junction nucleotides: 14. CDR1 is SGHTA, CDR2 FQGNSA, per germline. For the CDR3, the DNA is TGTGCCAGCAGCCCAAACGCACCGGGACAGGGATTCTACGAGCAGTACTTC. This translates into CASSPNAPGQGFYEQYF.

This chain connects TRBV7-2 to TRBJ2-5; tentative D call: TRBD1 (5 bases). This CDR3 has 14 residues. From germline, CDR1 is SGHTA and CDR2 FQGNSA. With 5 bases removed from V and 4 bases from J, the gap between germline ends came to 14 bases. CDR3 protein: CASSVVGVRETQYF. The DNA of the CDR3 is TGTGCCAGCAGCGTAGTAGGGGTGCGAGAGACCCAGTACTTC.

J is TRBJ1-6 and V is TRBV11-2, with a possible D match to TRBD1 (5 bases). Germline assignment: CDR1 SGHAT and CDR2 FQNNGV. V gave up 5 bases and J gave up 4 bases, with 12 bases separating them. This CDR3 comprises 15 residues. The chain's CDR3 is CASSPRDYYNSPLHF. CDR3 in DNA: TGTGCCAGCAGCCCCAGGGACTATTATAATTCACCCCTCCACTTT. The variable domain in full, completed from reference TRBV11-2 and TRBJ1-6, reads EAGVAQSPRYKIIEKRQSVAFWCNPISGHATLYWYQQILGQGPKLLIQFQNNGVVDDSQLPKDRFSAERLKGVDSTLKIQPAKLEDSAVYLCASSPRDYYNSPLHFGNGTRLTVT.

V usage is TRBV6-4 and J usage is TRBJ2-7; TRBD1 matches at 9 bases. This CDR3 is 16 amino acids long. Germline V lookup: CDR1 MRHNA, CDR2 SNTAGT. V lost 3 bases to trimming and J lost 5 bases; unmatched junction nucleotides: 11. For the CDR3, the DNA is TGTGCCAGCAGTGAGGGTCCCCCGGGACAGGGACACGAGCAGTACTTC. This encodes CASSEGPPGQGHEQYF.

This clone was counted a single time. J is TRBJ1-1 and V is TRBV6-6, with a weak D call TRBD1 (6 bases). Germline CDR1 and CDR2: MNHNY and SVGAGI (reference sequence). The CDR3 has 12 amino acids. The ends were cut back, 5 bases at V and 4 bases at J, with 8 bases in the middle. Written as DNA, the CDR3 is TGTGCCAGCAGTCACAGGGTCACTGAAGCTTTCTTT. It translates to CASSHRVTEAFF.

The chain joins TRBV29-1 to TRBJ1-2; TRBD1 agrees at 7 bases. The J segment lost 6 bases and the V segment lost 4 bases, leaving 2 bases of the junction unmatched. This CDR3 region has 11 residues. From germline, CDR1 is SQVTM and CDR2 ANQGSEA. CDR3: CSVVQGDGYTF. The DNA of the CDR3 is TGCAGCGTTGTCCAGGGGGATGGCTACACCTTC.

The chain joins TRBV6-6 to TRBJ1-5; weak D call: TRBD1 (5 bases). Germline CDR1 is MNHNY and CDR2 is SVGAGI (reference sequence). V was pared by 2 bases and J by 7 bases, with 12 bases between. This CDR3 contains 14 residues. The CDR3 nucleotides read TGTGCCAGCAGTTACACCGAGGAGGGGCAGCCCCAGCATTTT. This encodes CASSYTEEGQPQHF.

The chain is built from TRBV27 and TRBJ2-7, with 10 bases that match TRBD2. Unmatched junction bases numbered 14, after V lost 6 bases and J lost 9 bases. Germline V gene lookup returns CDR1 MNHEY and CDR2 SMNVEV (reference sequence). This CDR3 is 15 amino acids long. CDR3 sequence (DNA): TGTGCCAGCAGCCTTCGACTAGCGGGTCCTTTAGGGCAGTACTTC. Protein sequence: CASSLRLAGPLGQYF.

This sequence joins TRBV9 and TRBJ2-1; TRBD2 matches 12 bases. CDR1 and CDR2 from the germline V gene are SGDLS and YYNGEE. The CDR3 sequence is 19 residues long. The junction had 17 bases not matched to a gene; V was cut back by 5 bases and J by 5 bases. The CDR3 protein is CASSRMTSGGPFSHNEQFF. CDR3 in DNA: TGTGCCAGCAGTAGAATGACTAGCGGGGGTCCCTTTTCCCACAATGAGCAGTTCTTC.

V and J are TRBV27 and TRBJ2-7; 7 bases match TRBD1. This CDR3 comprises 14 residues. J lost 5 bases, V lost 2 bases, and 6 bases had no gene match. Germline V gene data show CDR1 as MNHEY and CDR2 as SMNVEV (reference sequence). The CDR3 loop is CASSLKTGWDEQYF. CDR3 nucleotides: TGTGCCAGCAGTTTAAAGACAGGGTGGGACGAGCAGTACTTC.

The V gene is TRBV13, the J gene TRBJ1-3; D remains ambiguous. CDR1 PRHDT and CDR2 FYEKMQ come from the germline V gene (reference sequence). The CDR3 contains 15 residues. V shed 2 bases and J shed 0 bases, with 8 bases lying between them. CDR3 residues: CASSLFYSSGNTIYF. For the CDR3, the DNA is TGTGCCAGCAGCTTATTCTACAGCTCTGGAAACACCATATATTTT.

The chain couples TRBV15 to TRBJ2-3; a possible D gene is TRBD1 (5 bases). The CDR3 spans 15 residues. CDR1 and CDR2 from the germline V gene are LNHNV and YYDKDF (reference sequence). With 7 bases removed from V and 2 bases from J, the gap between germline ends came to 16 bases. The CDR3 is CATKVLRGYTDTQYF. DNA of the CDR3: TGTGCCACCAAAGTCTTAAGGGGCTACACAGATACGCAGTATTTT.

The chain employs TRBV2 and TRBJ2-3, with 12 bases aligning to TRBD2. V lost 4 bases and J lost 0; bases outside the gene matches: 5. The length of the CDR3 is 17 residues. The germline gives CDR1 SNHLY, CDR2 FYNNEI. CDR3 loop: CASSVPSGGASTDTQYF. The CDR3 DNA follows: TGTGCCAGCAGTGTCCCTAGCGGGGGGGCCAGCACAGATACGCAGTATTTT.

CDR3: CATRATWGPHPNTEAFF. The DNA of the CDR3 is TGTGCCACCCGTGCGACCTGGGGGCCTCACCCGAACACTGAAGCTTTCTTT. The V call is TRBV25-1, the J call TRBJ1-1; D perhaps matches TRBD1 (6 bases). Per the germline V gene, CDR1 is MGHDK and CDR2 is SYGVNS. The CDR3 is 17 amino acids. Between the trimmed V and J ends, which lost 10 bases and 1 base, there was a span of 25 bases.

J is TRBJ2-3 and V is TRBV11-3; 11 positions match TRBD2. Germline assignment: CDR1 SGHNT and CDR2 YENEEA. The CDR3 has 18 amino acids. Trimming cost V 5 bases and J 1 base; bases outside gene matches: 11. The CDR3 here is CASSKGVAGGLRTDTQYF. CDR3 in DNA: TGTGCCAGCAGCAAAGGGGTAGCGGGGGGGCTTCGCACAGATACGCAGTATTTT.

The rearrangement uses TRBV10-2 and TRBJ1-4; 8 nucleotides line up with TRBD1. V shed 3 bases and J 5 bases; nucleotides not matched to a gene: 5. The CDR3 covers 15 residues. Germline CDR1 WSHSY, CDR2 SAAADI. Here the CDR3 reads CASSDPGQANEKLFF. The CDR3 bases are TGCGCCAGCAGTGACCCGGGACAGGCAAATGAAAAACTGTTTTTT.

The V and J genes are TRBV10-1 and TRBJ1-2, with 12 bases identical to TRBD1. The V gene's germline CDR1 is WNHNN and CDR2 SYGVQD (reference sequence). This CDR3 spans 16 amino acids. The J segment lost 1 base and the V segment lost 6 bases, leaving 6 bases of the junction unmatched. CDR3 in amino acids: CASRGDRGRVNYGYTF. CDR3 nucleotides: TGCGCCAGCAGGGGGGACAGGGGGCGAGTTAACTATGGCTACACCTTC.

The chain links TRBV6-1 to TRBJ2-1; 9 positions match TRBD1. The CDR3 extends over 18 amino acids. V trimming: 4 bases; J trimming: 4 bases; junction bases outside the gene matches: 14. Germline CDR1 and CDR2: MNHNS and SASEGT. CDR3 coding DNA: TGTGCCAGCAGTGTCTCCGCCTCGACAGGGGGAATTTACAATGAGCAGTTCTTC. This codes for CASSVSASTGGIYNEQFF.

The chain has TRBV6-4 and TRBJ1-1, with a tentative D call TRBD1 (5 bases). The CDR3 sequence is 13 residues long. CDR1 and CDR2 (germline): MRHNA, SNTAGT. With 4 bases removed from V and 6 bases from J, the gap between germline ends came to 12 bases. The CDR3 region is CASSVSQGAEAFF. CDR3 nucleotide sequence: TGTGCCAGCAGTGTCTCCCAGGGCGCTGAAGCTTTCTTT.

The V call is TRBV25-1, the J call TRBJ2-3, with D possibly TRBD1 on 5 matching bases. This CDR3 comprises 17 residues. Trimming cost V 1 base and J 0 bases, with 14 bases left between them. The germline V gene has CDR1 MGHDK and CDR2 SYGVNS. The CDR3 protein is CASSEFEGVPSTDTQYF. In DNA form, the CDR3 reads TGTGCCAGCAGTGAATTTGAAGGGGTCCCTAGCACAGATACGCAGTATTTT.

On this clone itself: Germline is not matched at one junction end, which may reflect a read error. The J gene is TRBJ1-6, the V gene TRBV27; 7 nucleotides agree with TRBD1. Looked up from germline, CDR1 is MNHEY and CDR2 is SMNVEV (reference sequence). The CDR3 spans 19 residues. CDR3 DNA sequence: TGTGCCAGCGGTTTCGGCGGGACAGACCTTAGCTCCTATAATTCACCCCTCCACTTT. It codes for CASGFGGTDLSSYNSPLHF.

This clone was detected only a few times. The chain joins TRBV2 to TRBJ2-3; D is possibly TRBD1 (5 bases). V lost 1 base and J 2 bases, leaving 10 bases between the germline ends. CDR1 is SNHLY, CDR2 FYNNEI, per germline. The CDR3 length is 15 residues. CDR3 sequence reads: CASSEGQGHTDTQYF. The DNA of the CDR3 is TGTGCCAGCAGTGAAGGCCAGGGTCACACAGATACGCAGTATTTT.

This clone was detected a few times. The rearrangement links TRBV4-2 to TRBJ2-5, with 7 bases matching TRBD1. The germline CDR1 and CDR2 sequences are LGHNA and YNFKEQ. The CDR3 runs to 15 residues. V shed 1 base and J 7 bases; nucleotides not matched to a gene: 9. For the CDR3, the DNA is TGTGCCAGCAGCCAAGGTGGAGACAGGGCGGCGACCCAGTACTTC. This encodes CASSQGGDRAATQYF.

The chain uses TRBV9 and TRBJ1-2, with a possible D match to TRBD1 (6 bases). With 2 bases removed from V and 8 bases from J, the gap between germline ends came to 10 bases. The CDR3 has 12 residues. Germline V CDR1 and CDR2: SGDLS, YYNGEE. The CDR3 here is CASSVQTGGYTF. CDR3 DNA sequence: TGTGCCAGCAGCGTGCAAACAGGGGGCTACACCTTC.

CDR3 in amino acids: CASSLVQGLPYEQYF. The CDR3 nucleotides read TGTGCCAGCAGCTTAGTCCAGGGGTTACCCTACGAGCAGTACTTC. This chain connects TRBV7-2 to TRBJ2-7; maybe TRBD1 (6 bases). The CDR3 sequence is 15 residues long. Germline assignment: CDR1 SGHTA and CDR2 FQGNSA. The V end lost 1 base, the J end lost 2 bases, and 12 bases lay between the germline ends.

The chain combines TRBV5-4 with TRBJ2-1; TRBD2 matches at 11 bases. In germline, CDR1 is SGHNT, CDR2 YYREEE (reference sequence). Germline trimming cut 5 bases from V and 10 bases from J; bases unmatched to any gene: 8. The CDR3 extends over 14 amino acids. The CDR3 sequence is CASRVAGGRREQFF. Here the CDR3 DNA reads TGTGCCAGCAGAGTAGCGGGGGGGCGGCGAGAGCAGTTCTTC.

The V and J genes are TRBV11-3 and TRBJ2-2, with 7 bases that match TRBD1. Germline V gives CDR1 SGHNT, CDR2 YENEEA. The CDR3 covers 14 residues. V lost 1 base, J lost 6 bases, and 2 bases stayed unmatched. CDR3 amino acids: CASSLGDSAGELFF. In DNA form, the CDR3 reads TGTGCCAGCAGCTTAGGGGACAGTGCCGGGGAGCTGTTTTTT.

On this clone itself: This sample also contains other DNA sequences that code for the same CDR3. The V gene is TRBV29-1, the J gene TRBJ2-7; D may be TRBD2 (6 bases). This CDR3 region has 13 residues. Trimming took off 1 base at V and 3 bases at J, with 10 bases between the two ends. The germline V gene encodes CDR1 SQVTM and CDR2 ANQGSEA. DNA for the CDR3: TGCAGCGTTGAAGGGGGGGAGAGCTACGAGCAGTACTTC. Protein sequence: CSVEGGESYEQYF.

The chain combines TRBV11-2 with TRBJ2-1; perhaps TRBD2 as D (6 bases). Germline V gene data show CDR1 as SGHAT and CDR2 as FQNNGV. V was trimmed by 1 base and J by 7 bases, leaving 11 bases between them. This CDR3 is 14 amino acids long. CDR3 sequence (DNA): TGTGCCAGCAGCTTAGGGCGGGGTCCGAATGAGCAGTTCTTC. Translating gives CASSLGRGPNEQFF.